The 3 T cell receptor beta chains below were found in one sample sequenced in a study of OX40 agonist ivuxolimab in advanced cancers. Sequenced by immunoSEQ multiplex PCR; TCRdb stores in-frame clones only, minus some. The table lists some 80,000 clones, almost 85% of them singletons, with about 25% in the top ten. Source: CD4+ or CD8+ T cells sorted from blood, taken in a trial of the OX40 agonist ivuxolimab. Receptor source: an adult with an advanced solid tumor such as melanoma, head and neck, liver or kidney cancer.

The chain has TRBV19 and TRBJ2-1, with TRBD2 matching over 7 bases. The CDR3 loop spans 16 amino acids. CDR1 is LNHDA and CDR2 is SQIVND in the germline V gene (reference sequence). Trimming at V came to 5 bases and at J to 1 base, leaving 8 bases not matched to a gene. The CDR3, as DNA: TGTGCCAGTAGTCCCAATCGGGAGGTTTCCTACAATGAGCAGTTCTTC. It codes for CASSPNREVSYNEQFF.

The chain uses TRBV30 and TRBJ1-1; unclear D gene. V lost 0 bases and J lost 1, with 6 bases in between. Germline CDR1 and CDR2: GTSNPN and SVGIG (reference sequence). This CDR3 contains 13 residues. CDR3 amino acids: CAWSVGPNTEAFF. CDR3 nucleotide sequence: TGTGCCTGGAGTGTCGGGCCGAACACTGAAGCTTTCTTT.

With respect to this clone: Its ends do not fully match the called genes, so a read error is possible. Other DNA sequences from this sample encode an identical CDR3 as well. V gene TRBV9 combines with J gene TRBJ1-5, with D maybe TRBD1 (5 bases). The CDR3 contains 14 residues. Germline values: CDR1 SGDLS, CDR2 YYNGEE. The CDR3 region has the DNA TGCGCCAGCAGCGTTGGGGGTTACAATCAGCCCCAGCATTTT. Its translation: CASSVGGYNQPQHF.